This T cell receptor beta chain is from a study of shared clonotypes between healthy human individuals. Findings of the study overall: Estimated clonotype richness was generally higher in naive than memory subsets.

Turning to this clone: Its cognate antigen is unknown.

In germline, CDR1 is MNHNS, CDR2 SASEGT. V was trimmed by 6 bases and J by 8 bases, leaving 14 bases between them. The CDR3 length is 13 residues. CD45RA-negative memory and CD45RA+ naive subsets were split from the CD4+ cells. The assay was run at deep level. Repertoires were generated with immunoSEQ multiplex PCR, while TCRdb's copy carries only in-frame clones and drops some. The sample consists of 2 million to 3 million clones, roughly 93% of them appearing once. What was sequenced was naive CD4+ T cells from PBMCs. Stated subset: CD45RA+ positively selected. The J gene is TRBJ2-1, the V gene TRBV6-1, with a possible D match to TRBD2 (5 bases). This receptor was identified in a man aged 18 to 30 in good health. Some clones in this sample may be carry-over from other donors' samples. For the CDR3, the DNA is TGTGCCAGCAGGAAGGGAGCGATCGATGAGCAGTTCTTC. It yields the protein CASRKGAIDEQFF.